This record covers a single TCR beta chain. The antigen is not known. The data were obtained in a study of cytomegalovirus exposure and HLA in healthy donors. Study outcomes and limitations: The tendency of first-cohort TCR clusters to co-occur in the 120 or so validation repertoires was the finding of a later analysis.

Profiling relied on immunoSEQ multiplex PCR, and the TCRdb table lists in-frame clones only, not all of them. The sample carries about 360,000 clones, 86% recorded once. This CDR3 comprises 14 residues. J lost 6 bases, V lost 3 bases, and 4 bases had no gene match. CDR1 and CDR2 (germline): SNHLY, FYNNEI. This chain links TRBV2 with TRBJ2-1, with 8 bases aligning to TRBD1. The sequence derives from a woman aged 18-29 years in good health and CMV-seronegative. The sequenced sample consisted of PBMCs. As DNA, the CDR3 is TGTGCCAGCAGTGATGGGACAGGCGTCAATGAGCAGTTCTTC. This codes for CASSDGTGVNEQFF. Combining the CDR3 with reference TRBV2 and TRBJ2-1 gives the whole variable domain EPEVTQTPSHQVTQMGQEVILRCVPISNHLYFYWYRQILGQKVEFLVSFYNNEISEKSEIFDDQFSVERPDGSNFTLKIRSTKLEDSAMYFCASSDGTGVNEQFFGPGTRLTVL.